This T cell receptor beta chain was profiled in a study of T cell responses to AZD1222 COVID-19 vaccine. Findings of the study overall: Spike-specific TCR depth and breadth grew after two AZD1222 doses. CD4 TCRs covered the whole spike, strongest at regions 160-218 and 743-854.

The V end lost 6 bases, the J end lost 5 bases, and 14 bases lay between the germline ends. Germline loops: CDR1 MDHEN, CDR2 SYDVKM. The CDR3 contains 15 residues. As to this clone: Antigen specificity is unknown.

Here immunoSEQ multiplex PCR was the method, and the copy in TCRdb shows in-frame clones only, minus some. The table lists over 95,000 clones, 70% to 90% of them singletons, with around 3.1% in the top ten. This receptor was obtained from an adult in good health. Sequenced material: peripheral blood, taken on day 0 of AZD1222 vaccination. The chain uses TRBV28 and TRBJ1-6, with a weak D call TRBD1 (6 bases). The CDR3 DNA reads TGTGCCAGCAGGACACAGGGAGTGGATAATTCACCCCTCCACTTT. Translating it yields CASRTQGVDNSPLHF.